These 16 T cell receptor beta chains were all obtained from the same sample, sequenced in a study of blood T cell repertoires in COVID-19. Sequenced by immunoSEQ multiplex PCR; TCRdb stores in-frame clones only, minus some. The sample records approximately 220,000 clones, roughly 85% being singletons. Sequences were obtained from peripheral blood. Receptors were obtained from a middle-aged woman with active or convalescent COVID-19.

The chain is built from TRBV7-9 and TRBJ2-3; D might be TRBD2 (6 bases). CDR3 length equals 15 residues. Germline assignment: CDR1 SEHNR and CDR2 FQNEAQ (reference sequence). V was cut by 3 bases and J by 2 bases, with 12 bases left in between. The CDR3 DNA follows: TGTGCCAGCAGCTTGAGTGGCGGGAACACAGATACGCAGTATTTT. Its protein product is CASSLSGGNTDTQYF.

The sample holds a few counts of this clone. The chain uses TRBV19 and TRBJ1-3; a possible D gene is TRBD1 (5 bases). The V gene lost 7 bases and the J gene lost 0 bases, with 13 bases spanning the gap. The CDR3 covers 15 residues. Looked up from germline, CDR1 is LNHDA and CDR2 is SQIVND (reference sequence). Here the CDR3 DNA reads TGTGCCAGTAAAAAGGACATATCCTCTGGAAACACCATATATTTT. Translated, it gives CASKKDISSGNTIYF.

This chain connects TRBV10-3 to TRBJ1-5; the D is unclear. Germline CDR1 and CDR2: ENHRY and SYGVKD. The ends were cut back, 3 bases at V and 3 bases at J, with 12 bases in the middle. The CDR3 covers 15 residues. The CDR3 loop reads CAISDWRDPNQPQHF. The CDR3 region has the DNA TGTGCCATCAGTGACTGGAGGGATCCCAATCAGCCCCAGCATTTT.

This clone was seen a few times. The chain is built from TRBV30 and TRBJ2-5; 7 nucleotides match TRBD2. The V gene's germline CDR1 is GTSNPN and CDR2 SVGIG (reference sequence). Trimming cost V 0 bases and J 2 bases; bases outside gene matches: 9. CDR3 length: 16 residues. This CDR3 is CAWSVGLAGLQETQYF. The CDR3 nucleotides are TGTGCCTGGAGTGTAGGCTTAGCGGGCCTTCAAGAGACCCAGTACTTC.

The rearrangement uses TRBV7-9 and TRBJ2-3; maybe TRBD1 (5 bases). Trimming pared 5 bases from V and 1 base from J, leaving 7 bases between. This CDR3 contains 13 residues. CDR1 is SEHNR and CDR2 is FQNEAQ in the germline V gene (reference sequence). The CDR3 nucleotides read TGTGCCAGCAGCCCCAGGGGCACAGATACGCAGTATTTT. This gives the protein CASSPRGTDTQYF.

This clone has only one observation. CDR3 protein: CASSLSRGNTIYF. As DNA, the CDR3 is TGCGCCAGCAGCTTGAGCCGCGGTAACACCATATATTTT. The rearrangement uses TRBV5-1 and TRBJ1-3, with unresolved D. Germline-derived CDR1 and CDR2 are SGHRS and YFSETQ. The V end was cut by 1 base, the J end by 7 bases, with 9 bases between. The CDR3 spans 13 residues.

This chain links TRBV7-3 with TRBJ2-3; no clear D. With 5 bases removed from V and 6 bases from J, the gap between germline ends came to 9 bases. The CDR3 loop spans 12 amino acids. CDR1 and CDR2 (germline): SGHTA, FQGTGA. The CDR3 spells CASSLQADTQYF. DNA for the CDR3: TGTGCCAGCAGCCTCCAGGCCGATACGCAGTATTTT.

The count of this clone is one. The rearrangement joins TRBV5-1 to TRBJ2-3; D may be TRBD1 (6 bases). Between the trimmed V and J ends, which lost 0 bases and 5 bases, there was a span of 10 bases. Germline CDR1 reads SGHRS; CDR2 reads YFSETQ. This CDR3 is built from 14 residues. This CDR3 reads CASSLDTGRDTQYF. The DNA of the CDR3 is TGCGCCAGCAGCTTGGATACAGGGAGAGATACGCAGTATTTT.

The count of this clone is one. V gene TRBV7-9 combines with J gene TRBJ1-5; 7 bases map to TRBD1. Trimming took 5 bases from V and 3 from J; bases not matched to a gene: 16. The CDR3 length is 18 residues. Germline V CDR1 and CDR2: SEHNR, FQNEAQ (reference sequence). The CDR3 nucleotides read TGTGCCAGCAGCCTGGGGCTACCGAGGGGACAGTACAATCAGCCCCAGCATTTT. This sequence encodes CASSLGLPRGQYNQPQHF.

CDR3 DNA sequence: TGTGCCAGTAGTACAGGACTAGCGGGAGGGCCAGGAAACTACGAGCAGTACTTC. Its protein is CASSTGLAGGPGNYEQYF. The chain couples TRBV19 to TRBJ2-7; TRBD2 aligns across 15 bases. CDR3 length equals 18 residues. CDR1 and CDR2 (germline): LNHDA, SQIVND (reference sequence). Trimming removed 4 bases from V and 3 bases from J; junction bases left unmatched: 10.

J is TRBJ2-5 and V is TRBV7-6; 7 bases map to TRBD1. CDR1 SGHVS and CDR2 FNYEAQ come from the germline V gene. J was trimmed by 5 bases and V by 5 bases; bases with no gene match: 11. The CDR3 consists of 15 residues. The CDR3 sequence is CASSAGQASGETQYF. In DNA, the CDR3 is TGTGCCAGCAGCGCCGGACAGGCCTCGGGGGAGACCCAGTACTTC.

CDR3 DNA sequence: TGTGCCAGCAGCCAATCACTAGCGGACACAGATACGCAGTATTTT. Translating gives CASSQSLADTDTQYF. The chain recombines TRBV4-2 with TRBJ2-3; 8 nucleotides align to TRBD2. This CDR3 is 15 amino acids long. The ends lost 2 bases at V and 2 bases at J; junction bases unmatched: 3. Germline CDR1 and CDR2: LGHNA and YNFKEQ.

This chain joins TRBV25-1 and TRBJ2-3; the match to TRBD1 covers 12 bases. V was clipped by 5 bases and J by 4 bases; unmatched bases: 13. This CDR3 is 18 amino acids long. In germline, CDR1 is MGHDK, CDR2 SYGVNS. In DNA, the CDR3 is TGTGCCAGCAGTCTGACGAACCGCGGGACAGGGGGCGCAGATACGCAGTATTTT. Protein product: CASSLTNRGTGGADTQYF.

The chain links TRBV6-6 to TRBJ2-5, with TRBD2 matching over 9 bases. Germline V lookup: CDR1 MNHNY, CDR2 SVGAGI (reference sequence). This CDR3 spans 20 amino acids. The trim removed 5 bases at V and 1 base at J, leaving 20 bases unmatched. The CDR3 is CASSPLGSGGSNPSQETQYF. The CDR3 nucleotides read TGTGCCAGCAGTCCCCTGGGGAGCGGGGGGTCTAACCCGAGCCAAGAGACCCAGTACTTC.

The chain is built from TRBV15 and TRBJ1-4; D is ambiguous. There are 14 residues in the CDR3. Between the trimmed V and J ends, which lost 1 base and 14 bases, there was a span of 17 bases. Germline lookup yields CDR1 LNHNV and CDR2 YYDKDF (reference sequence). The CDR3 loop is CATSRATGLLHLFF. DNA of the CDR3: TGTGCCACCAGCAGAGCCACCGGACTGCTCCATCTGTTTTTT.

The gene calls are TRBV16 and TRBJ1-5, with D possibly TRBD1 on 5 matching bases. CDR3 length: 15 residues. Trimming took off 5 bases at V and 2 bases at J, with 13 bases between the two ends. The germline V gene encodes CDR1 KGHSY and CDR2 FQNENV. The CDR3 is CASSKEAGRNQPQHF. The CDR3 nucleotides are TGTGCCAGCAGCAAAGAGGCAGGGCGCAATCAGCCCCAGCATTTT.